The source of this TCR beta chain is a study of radiotherapy plus CTLA-4 blockade in lung cancer. Notes on the study in general: Early clone dynamics of blood T cells, plus interferon-beta, reportedly predicted response best. Radiotherapy plus ipilimumab was followed by expansion in blood of tumor-derived TCR clones.

Patients with chemo-refractory metastatic non-small-cell lung cancer received focal radiation plus CTLA-4 blockade with ipilimumab. Details on this clone: Its antigen remains unidentified. The germline gene is not matched at one end of the junction; a read error may be the cause.

The assay was immunoSEQ multiplex PCR, and TCRdb's table has in-frame clones only and misses some. The sample has some 110,000 clones; over 75% are singletons. This clonotype was obtained from a human donor with non-small cell lung cancer that progressed on radiotherapy plus ipilimumab. Some clones in this sample may be carry-over from other donors' samples. Sequences were derived from peripheral blood, sampled from a patient treated with radiotherapy plus ipilimumab.

Written as DNA, the CDR3 is TGTGCCAGCAGCCTGGGAAATAACGAGCAATACTTC. This encodes CASSLGNNEQYF. The chain joins TRBV7-9 to TRBJ2-7, with no clear D. The CDR3 is 12 amino acids. Germline V gene data show CDR1 as SEHNR and CDR2 as FQNEAQ (reference sequence).